Included here is one TCR beta chain sequence, with context. The source of the sample is a study of beta chain features in type 1 diabetes. The collection from each donor was one heparinised blood draw averaging around 0.11 L. CD4+ naive, central memory, regulatory and stem cell-like memory cells were sorted via CD45RO/CCR7/CD25/CD127/CD95/CD27. The V and J ends lost 2 bases and 5 bases respectively, with 7 bases between them. The germline gives CDR1 SGHTA, CDR2 FQGNSA. This CDR3 has 13 amino acids. Expressed TCRB transcripts were sequenced after all isolated RNA was converted to cDNA. TCRdb's table, derived via immunoSEQ multiplex PCR, lists solely in-frame clones and lacks some. The sample includes some 200,000 clones, roughly 11% of them seen just once.

The chain couples TRBV7-2 to TRBJ1-5, with D unclear. Sequencing used central memory CD4+ T cells from blood. The sequence derives from a man aged 18 to 35 in good health. The CDR3 region is CASSLSLHQPQHF. CDR3 nucleotides: TGTGCCAGCAGCTTAAGTCTCCATCAGCCCCAGCATTTT.